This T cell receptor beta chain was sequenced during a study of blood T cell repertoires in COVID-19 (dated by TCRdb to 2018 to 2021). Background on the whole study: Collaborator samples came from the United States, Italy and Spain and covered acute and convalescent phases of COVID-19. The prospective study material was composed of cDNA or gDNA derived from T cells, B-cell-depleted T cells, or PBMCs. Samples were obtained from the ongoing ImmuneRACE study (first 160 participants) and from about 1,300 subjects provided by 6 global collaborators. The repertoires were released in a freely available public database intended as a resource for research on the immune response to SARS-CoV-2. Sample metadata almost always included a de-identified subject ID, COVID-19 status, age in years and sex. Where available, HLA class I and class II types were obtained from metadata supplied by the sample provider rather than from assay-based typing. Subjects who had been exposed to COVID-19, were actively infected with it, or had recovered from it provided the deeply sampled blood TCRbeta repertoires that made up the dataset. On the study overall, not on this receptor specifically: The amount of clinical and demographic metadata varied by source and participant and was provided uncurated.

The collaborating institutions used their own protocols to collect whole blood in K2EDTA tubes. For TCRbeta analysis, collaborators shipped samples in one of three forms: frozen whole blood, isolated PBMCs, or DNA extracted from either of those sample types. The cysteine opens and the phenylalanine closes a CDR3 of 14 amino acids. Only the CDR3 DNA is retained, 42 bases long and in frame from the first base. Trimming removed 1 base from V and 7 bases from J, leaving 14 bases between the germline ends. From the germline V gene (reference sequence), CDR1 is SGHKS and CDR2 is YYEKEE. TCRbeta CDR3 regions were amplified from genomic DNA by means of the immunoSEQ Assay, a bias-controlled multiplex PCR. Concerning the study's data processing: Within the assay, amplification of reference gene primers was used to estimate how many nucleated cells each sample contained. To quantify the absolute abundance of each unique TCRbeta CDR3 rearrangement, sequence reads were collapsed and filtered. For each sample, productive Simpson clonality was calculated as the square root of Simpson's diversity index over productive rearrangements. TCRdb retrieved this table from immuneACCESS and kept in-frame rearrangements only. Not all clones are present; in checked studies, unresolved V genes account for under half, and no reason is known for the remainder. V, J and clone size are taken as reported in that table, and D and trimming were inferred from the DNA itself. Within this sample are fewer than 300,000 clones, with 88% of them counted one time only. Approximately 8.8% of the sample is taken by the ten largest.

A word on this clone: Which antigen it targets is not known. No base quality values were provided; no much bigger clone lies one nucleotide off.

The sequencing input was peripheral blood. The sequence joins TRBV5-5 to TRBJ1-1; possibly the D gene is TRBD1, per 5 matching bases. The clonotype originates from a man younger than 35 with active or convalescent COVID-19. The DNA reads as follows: TGTGCCAGCAGCTTGTCGGCGGGGGTTAATGAAGCTTTCTTT. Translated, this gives CASSLSAGVNEAFF.